The rows below give T cell receptor beta chains drawn from one sample of a study of T-cell reconstitution after alpha-beta-depleted transplantation in children. TCRdb re-analysed the PCR reads in MiXCR, keeping a single row per CDR3 protein. The sample lists roughly 160,000 distinct CDR3 sequences, roughly 10% seen once, with less than 15% in the top ten. The input for sequencing was PBMCs, taken before TCRalphabeta/CD19-depleted stem cell transplant. Receptors were obtained from a boy between 2 and 10 years old with acute myeloid leukemia, due to receive a stem cell transplant. Both conserved end residues are trimmed from each CDR3. Fields, in order: V gene, J gene, CDR3 protein.

V gene: TRBV7-9
J gene: TRBJ1-5
CDR3 protein: ASSRPNQPQH

V gene: TRBV5-1
J gene: TRBJ2-1
CDR3 protein: ASSAYGGFYNEQF

V gene: TRBV5-5
J gene: TRBJ1-1
CDR3 protein: ASSSGSGTEAF

V gene: TRBV19
J gene: TRBJ1-2
CDR3 protein: ASSNSGTGVDYT

V gene: TRBV12-3/TRBV12-4
J gene: TRBJ1-1
CDR3 protein: ASSPTGVDTEAF

V gene: TRBV5-1
J gene: TRBJ2-3
CDR3 protein: ASSLGRGLVTDTQY

V gene: TRBV29-1
J gene: TRBJ2-2
CDR3 protein: SVDRNTGELF

V gene: TRBV10-1
J gene: TRBJ2-5
CDR3 protein: ASSDGQGFVETQY

V gene: TRBV10-3
J gene: TRBJ1-1
CDR3 protein: AISGASRAF

V gene: TRBV28
J gene: TRBJ2-3
CDR3 protein: TSSPGTLATDTQY

V gene: TRBV2
J gene: TRBJ2-3
CDR3 protein: ASSRDGQGTDTQY

V gene: TRBV7-9
J gene: TRBJ2-1
CDR3 protein: ASRYGTYNEQF

V gene: TRBV28
J gene: TRBJ1-2
CDR3 protein: ASSLGHIDSYT

V gene: TRBV4-2
J gene: TRBJ2-2
CDR3 protein: ASSSGGRVGELF

V gene: TRBV12-3/TRBV12-4
J gene: TRBJ1-1
CDR3 protein: ASSAIDRGGTEAF

V gene: TRBV29-1
J gene: TRBJ1-2
CDR3 protein: SGSLNYGYT

V gene: TRBV4-1
J gene: TRBJ2-1
CDR3 protein: ASSAGTSGYNEQF

V gene: TRBV7-2
J gene: TRBJ2-7
CDR3 protein: ARGGPPSYEQY

V gene: TRBV5-1
J gene: TRBJ2-5
CDR3 protein: ASSDRGETQY

V gene: TRBV7-6
J gene: TRBJ2-7
CDR3 protein: ASSLALGGYEQY

V gene: TRBV27
J gene: TRBJ2-1
CDR3 protein: ASSLKSYNEQF

V gene: TRBV5-4
J gene: TRBJ2-5
CDR3 protein: ASSLVGAQETQY

V gene: TRBV12-3/TRBV12-4
J gene: TRBJ2-6
CDR3 protein: ASSFGGRANVLT

V gene: TRBV3-1
J gene: TRBJ1-3
CDR3 protein: ASCPGTGQRSGNTIY

V gene: TRBV20-1
J gene: TRBJ1-5
CDR3 protein: SARDGRGVNQPQH

V gene: TRBV20-1
J gene: TRBJ1-2
CDR3 protein: SAPESYGYT

V gene: TRBV2
J gene: TRBJ1-5
CDR3 protein: ASRGGAFNQPQH

V gene: TRBV7-9
J gene: TRBJ2-1
CDR3 protein: ASSPTGFQF

V gene: TRBV6-1
J gene: TRBJ1-1
CDR3 protein: ASSPRGNMNTEAF

V gene: TRBV5-1
J gene: TRBJ2-5
CDR3 protein: ASSPRLAGVTKTQY

V gene: TRBV7-2
J gene: TRBJ2-7
CDR3 protein: ASSTERHSYEQY

V gene: TRBV4-1
J gene: TRBJ2-5
CDR3 protein: ASSQAHMGLAGRETQY

V gene: TRBV20-1
J gene: TRBJ2-7
CDR3 protein: STPGPSSYEQY

V gene: TRBV7-8
J gene: TRBJ1-3
CDR3 protein: ASSLERQGGNTIY

V gene: TRBV9
J gene: TRBJ1-4
CDR3 protein: ASAIGATNEKLF

V gene: TRBV7-8
J gene: TRBJ1-2
CDR3 protein: ASSLGAAYGYT

V gene: TRBV6-1
J gene: TRBJ2-2
CDR3 protein: ASRRQREGRRTGELF

V gene: TRBV4-2
J gene: TRBJ1-3
CDR3 protein: ASSPPDRGSSGNTIY

V gene: TRBV27
J gene: TRBJ2-2
CDR3 protein: ASTDTGELF

V gene: TRBV7-6
J gene: TRBJ2-1
CDR3 protein: ASSLVANSINEQF

V gene: TRBV19
J gene: TRBJ2-4
CDR3 protein: ATQGGQRELDKNIQY